The source of this T cell receptor beta chain is a study of cytomegalovirus exposure and HLA in healthy donors. Points from the study as a whole: Available immune exposure information was restricted to CMV serostatus only.

Vbeta (60) and Jbeta (13) primers were used in the PCR. The data were produced by immunoSEQ multiplex PCR, yet TCRdb's version contains in-frame clones alone and is incomplete. The profile covers 65,000 to 75,000 clones, with approximately 67% appearing a single time and 2% to 2.5% taken by the ten largest. This CDR3 has 14 amino acids. Germline values: CDR1 MNHNS, CDR2 SASEGT. Trimming at V came to 5 bases and at J to 12 bases, leaving 14 bases not matched to a gene. Notes on this clone: Its antigen remains unknown.

This receptor was obtained from a woman aged 25 to 39 in good health and CMV-seronegative. The source material was PBMCs. The chain couples TRBV6-1 to TRBJ2-7; 9 bases fit TRBD2. CDR3 in amino acids: CASSFSGSPYGRYF. In DNA form, the CDR3 reads TGTGCCAGCAGTTTTAGCGGGAGCCCCTACGGGCGGTACTTC.